Shown below are 2 T cell receptor beta chains from a single sample sequenced in a study of control samples from healthy donors and cancer patients. Measured with immunoSEQ multiplex PCR; TCRdb has only the in-frame clones, and not every one. Counted here are some 160,000 clones, roughly nine tenths occurring once; the ten biggest clones make up 0.68%. The sample consisted of blood. The receptors were sampled from a woman aged 25 to 39 in good health.

The gene calls are TRBV4-2 and TRBJ1-1; TRBD1 might be the D (6 bases). The CDR3 extends over 14 amino acids. CDR1 and CDR2 from the germline V gene are LGHNA and YNFKEQ. Trimming left V 6 bases short and J 1 base short, with 12 bases between. The CDR3 nucleotides are TGTGCCAGCAGTTCAGGGGTTGCGAACACTGAAGCTTTCTTT. This translates into CASSSGVANTEAFF.

This chain uses TRBV6-5 with TRBJ2-7; TRBD1 might be the D (6 bases). Germline V CDR1 and CDR2: MNHEY, SVGAGI. Trimming shortened V by 6 bases and J by 2 bases, and 8 bases separated the two germline ends. This CDR3 comprises 12 residues. This CDR3 reads CASRQGTYEQYF. In DNA, the CDR3 is TGTGCCAGCAGACAGGGTACCTACGAGCAGTACTTC.